What follows are 9 T cell receptor beta chains derived from one specimen sequenced in a study of blood T cell repertoires in COVID-19. Sequenced by immunoSEQ multiplex PCR; TCRdb stores in-frame clones only, minus some. The sample shows fewer than 350,000 clones, roughly nine tenths of them seen only once. Material: peripheral blood. These TCRs come from a woman in her 30s with COVID-19, enrolled during active disease.

The gene calls are TRBV4-1 and TRBJ2-3, with 13 nucleotides matching TRBD2. The CDR3 length is 16 residues. In germline, CDR1 is MGHRA, CDR2 YSYEKL. V lost 2 bases to trimming and J lost 4 bases; unmatched junction nucleotides: 3. The CDR3 loop reads CASSQRTSGGSDTQYF. The CDR3 DNA follows: TGCGCCAGCAGCCAACGGACTAGCGGGGGCTCAGATACGCAGTATTTT.

This sequence joins TRBV14 and TRBJ2-1; 11 bases are a match to TRBD1. The V and J ends lost 4 bases and 5 bases, in that order; junction bases with no gene match: 7. The CDR3 totals 16 residues. Germline V lookup: CDR1 SGHDN, CDR2 FVKESK. The CDR3 loop is CASSRAGTGGNNEQFF. The CDR3 DNA sequence: TGTGCCAGCAGCCGCGCCGGGACAGGGGGAAACAATGAGCAGTTCTTC.

The chain recombines TRBV5-1 with TRBJ2-5, with 7 nucleotides matching TRBD2. V dropped 4 bases and J dropped 2; count of bases not matched to a gene: 11. Germline lookup yields CDR1 SGHRS and CDR2 YFSETQ. The CDR3 loop spans 16 amino acids. The CDR3 DNA reads TGCGCCAGCAGCCCGGGTGCGGGGGTGCTACAAGAGACCCAGTACTTC. Its translation is CASSPGAGVLQETQYF.

The J gene is TRBJ2-2, the V gene TRBV5-5; 8 positions agree with TRBD2. This CDR3 comprises 14 residues. Per the germline V gene, CDR1 is SGHKS and CDR2 is YYEKEE (reference sequence). J was trimmed by 3 bases and V by 7 bases; bases with no gene match: 5. CDR3 region: CASPGGRDTGELFF. The CDR3 DNA reads as TGTGCCAGCCCGGGGGGGAGGGACACCGGGGAGCTGTTTTTT.

V and J are TRBV6-1 and TRBJ1-2, with TRBD1 as a possible D gene (6 bases). With 2 bases removed from V and 3 bases from J, the gap between germline ends came to 13 bases. This CDR3 is 15 amino acids long. Germline V lookup: CDR1 MNHNS, CDR2 SASEGT. In DNA form, the CDR3 reads TGTGCCAGCAGTGAAAGCAGGGGTACTTACTATGGCTACACCTTC. It encodes CASSESRGTYYGYTF.

This sequence joins TRBV2 and TRBJ2-5; a weak D match, TRBD1 (5 bases). CDR3 size: 14 residues. Trimming removed 4 bases from V and 5 bases from J, with 14 bases in between. Germline assignment: CDR1 SNHLY and CDR2 FYNNEI. CDR3 sequence (DNA): TGTGCCAGCAGTGCGCCTAAGGGGCGGGAGACCCAGTACTTC. Translated: CASSAPKGRETQYF. Full variable domain (rest looked up from reference TRBV2 and TRBJ2-5): EPEVTQTPSHQVTQMGQEVILRCVPISNHLYFYWYRQILGQKVEFLVSFYNNEISEKSEIFDDQFSVERPDGSNFTLKIRSTKLEDSAMYFCASSAPKGRETQYFGPGTRLLVL.

This clone was seen a few times. The V and J genes are TRBV7-6 and TRBJ1-1; a possible D gene is TRBD1 (6 bases). Deletions cut 2 bases from V and 6 bases from J, with 16 bases between. This CDR3 has 15 residues. CDR1 and CDR2 (germline): SGHVS, FNYEAQ. The CDR3 nucleotides are TGTGCCAGCAGCTTAACAGGGTTTGCGGTCGCTGAAGCTTTCTTT. Its translation is CASSLTGFAVAEAFF.

The V call is TRBV19, the J call TRBJ1-1; D might be TRBD1 (5 bases). V was cut by 6 bases and J by 3 bases, with 11 bases left in between. CDR3 length: 13 amino acids. Germline lookup yields CDR1 LNHDA and CDR2 SQIVND (reference sequence). CDR3 region: CASSVKGDTEAFF. The CDR3 DNA reads as TGTGCCAGTAGCGTGAAAGGGGACACTGAAGCTTTCTTT.

V and J are TRBV11-2 and TRBJ2-7, with 9 bases aligning to TRBD1. After removal of 3 bases from V and 2 bases from J, the junction contained 11 bases not matched to a gene. Per germline, CDR1 SGHAT and CDR2 FQNNGV. This CDR3 spans 17 amino acids. The CDR3 spells CASSLSHGTGSTYEQYF. CDR3 DNA: TGTGCCAGCAGCTTGAGTCATGGGACAGGGTCTACCTACGAGCAGTACTTC.